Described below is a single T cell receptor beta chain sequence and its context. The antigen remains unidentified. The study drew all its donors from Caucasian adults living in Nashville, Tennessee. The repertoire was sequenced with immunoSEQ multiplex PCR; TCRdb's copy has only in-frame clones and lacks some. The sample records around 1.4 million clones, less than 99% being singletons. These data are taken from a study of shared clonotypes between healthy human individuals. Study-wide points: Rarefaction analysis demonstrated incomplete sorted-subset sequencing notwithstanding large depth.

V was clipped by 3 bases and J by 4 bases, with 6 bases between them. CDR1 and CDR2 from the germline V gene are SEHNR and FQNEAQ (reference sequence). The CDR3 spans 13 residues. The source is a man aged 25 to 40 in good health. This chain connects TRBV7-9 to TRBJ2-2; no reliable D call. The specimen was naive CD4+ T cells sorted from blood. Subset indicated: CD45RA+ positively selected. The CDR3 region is CASSFGPTGELFF. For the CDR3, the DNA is TGTGCCAGCAGCTTTGGGCCCACCGGGGAGCTGTTTTTT.